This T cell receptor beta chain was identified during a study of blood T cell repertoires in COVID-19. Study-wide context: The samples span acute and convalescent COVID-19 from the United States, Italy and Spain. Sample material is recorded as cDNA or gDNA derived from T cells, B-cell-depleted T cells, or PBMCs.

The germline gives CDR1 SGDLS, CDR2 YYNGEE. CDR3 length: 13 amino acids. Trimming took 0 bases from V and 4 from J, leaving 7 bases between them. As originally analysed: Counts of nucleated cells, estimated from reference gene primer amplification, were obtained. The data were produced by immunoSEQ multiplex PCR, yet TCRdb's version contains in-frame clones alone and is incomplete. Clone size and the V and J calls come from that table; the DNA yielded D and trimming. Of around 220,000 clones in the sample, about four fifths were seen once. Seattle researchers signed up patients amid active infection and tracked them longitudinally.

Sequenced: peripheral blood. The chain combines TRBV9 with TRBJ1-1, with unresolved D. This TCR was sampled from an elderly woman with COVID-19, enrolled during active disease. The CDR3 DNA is TGTGCCAGCAGCGTAGCGGGTGCCACTGAAGCTTTCTTT. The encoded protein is CASSVAGATEAFF.